The subject of this entry is one T cell receptor beta chain. Its target is not known. Different DNA sequences within this sample yield the same CDR3. Both 60 Vbeta primers and 13 Jbeta primers went into the PCR. Some clones are missing from TCRdb's copy, which holds only in-frame ones; the method was immunoSEQ multiplex PCR. The sample comprises 150,000 to 200,000 clones, around 62% of which are singletons, and around 3.2% rests with the top ten. This record belongs to a study of cytomegalovirus exposure and HLA in healthy donors. Study details: Roughly 180 million T cells yielded more than 95 million unique TCR beta sequences, as an earlier analysis found.

General study findings and limits: Diagnosis of cytomegalovirus status made by the classifier reportedly showed high specificity and sensitivity. Most TCR sequences were seen very rarely across donors, but some public TCRs occurred in many.

The receptor was derived from a man aged 35-49 years in good health and CMV-seronegative. Sequencing was performed on PBMCs.

CDR3 nucleotide sequence: TGTGCCATCAGTGAGTCTGGAGAGGGAGGCACAGATACGCAGTATTTT. This encodes CAISESGEGGTDTQYF. V and J are TRBV10-3 and TRBJ2-3; maybe TRBD2 (5 bases). Trimming removed 0 bases at V and 1 base at J, with 11 bases between. The CDR3 is 16 amino acids. Germline V gene lookup returns CDR1 ENHRY and CDR2 SYGVKD.